The table lists the clone carrying this T cell receptor beta chain with a few counts. Its antigen is not identified. The source of the sample is a study of beta chain features in type 1 diabetes. Expressed TCRB transcripts were sequenced because the isolated RNA had all been reverse transcribed beforehand. The method was immunoSEQ multiplex PCR; TCRdb's version includes in-frame clones alone and lacks a portion of them. The top ten clones hold less than 0.09% of a sample with approximately 250,000 clones, approximately 16% of them seen once. V was trimmed by 5 bases and J by 2 bases, leaving 11 bases between them. The germline gives CDR1 MRHNA, CDR2 SNTAGT. This CDR3 has 14 amino acids. Regarding the study as a whole: There was a moderate but significant shortening of TCRB CDR3s in all four CD4+ subsets of Type 1 diabetes patients. Any HLA-type effect on TCRB rearrangement remained unresolved here. Among type 1 diabetes patients, VDJ junctions had fewer insertions and more deletions.

Isolation of CD4+ naive, central memory, regulatory and stem cell-like memory cells was achieved by sorting via CD45RO/CCR7/CD25/CD127/CD95/CD27. V usage is TRBV6-4 and J usage is TRBJ2-3; a possible D gene is TRBD2 (6 bases). This clonotype was sampled from a man in his thirties or forties with type 1 diabetes. Sequencing used naive CD4+ T cells from blood. CDR3 sequence (DNA): TGTGCCAGCAGTTGGGACTTAAACACAGATACGCAGTATTTT. This encodes CASSWDLNTDTQYF.